This T cell receptor (beta chain) appears in the sequencing data of a study of blood T cell repertoires in COVID-19. Clones were read by immunoSEQ multiplex PCR, and TCRdb kept only the in-frame ones, dropping some. The sample lists around 500,000 clones, around nine tenths occurring once. This TCR was recovered from a woman in her forties who had recovered from COVID-19. Sequencing was done on a sample of PBMCs or T cells enriched from blood (not recorded which).

The CDR3 DNA is TGCGCCAGCAGCCAGGACGGGGGGAGGGAGCAGTTCTTC. It translates to CASSQDGGREQFF. The chain combines TRBV4-3 with TRBJ2-1, with 7 bases lining up with TRBD2. Trimming at V came to 3 bases and at J to 10 bases, leaving 6 bases not matched to a gene. Germline lookup yields CDR1 LGHNA and CDR2 YSLEER. The CDR3 loop spans 13 amino acids.